The source of this T cell receptor beta chain is a study of lymphopenia after photon versus proton radiotherapy. The CDR3 totals 14 residues. The germline V gene encodes CDR1 SGHRS and CDR2 YFSETQ. V was trimmed by 7 bases and J by 3 bases, leaving 17 bases between them. Study conclusions and caveats: Proton therapy kept repertoires fairly stable, unlike photons, which gained effector/memory cells. Authors raise, but do not show, better survival with proton therapy.

This clone turned up a few times. Its antigen is unknown. Generated by immunoSEQ multiplex PCR, the TCRdb table keeps only in-frame clones and is missing some. This table holds approximately 91,000 clones, around 83% found once. The sequence was collected from a man aged 55 to 69 with pancreatic cancer. This rearrangement joins TRBV5-1 to TRBJ2-7; D is ambiguous. Sequencing was performed on peripheral blood, taken from a patient treated with proton-based radiotherapy. CDR3 in DNA: TGCGCCAGCCGGCCGGGCTTGGGTAACTACGAGCAGTACTTC. Protein: CASRPGLGNYEQYF.